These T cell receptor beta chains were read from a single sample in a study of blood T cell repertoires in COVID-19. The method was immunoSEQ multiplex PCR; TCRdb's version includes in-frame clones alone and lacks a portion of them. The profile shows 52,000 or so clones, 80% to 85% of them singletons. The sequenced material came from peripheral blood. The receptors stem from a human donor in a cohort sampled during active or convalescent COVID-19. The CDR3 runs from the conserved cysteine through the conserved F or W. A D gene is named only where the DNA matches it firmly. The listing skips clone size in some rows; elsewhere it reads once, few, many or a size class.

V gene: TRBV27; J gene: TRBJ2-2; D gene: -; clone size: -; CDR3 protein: CASSFQGGELFF; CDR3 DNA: TGTGCCAGCAGTTTCCAGGGGGGGGAGCTGTTTTTT
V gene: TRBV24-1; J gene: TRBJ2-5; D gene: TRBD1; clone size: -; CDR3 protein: CATSDLQPGTGLETQYF; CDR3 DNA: TGTGCCACCAGTGATTTGCAGCCCGGGACAGGGCTGGAGACCCAGTACTTC
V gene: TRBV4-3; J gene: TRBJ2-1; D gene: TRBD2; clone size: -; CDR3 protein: CASSQEGGGVNEQFF; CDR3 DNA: TGCGCCAGCAGCCAAGAAGGCGGGGGGGTCAATGAGCAGTTCTTC
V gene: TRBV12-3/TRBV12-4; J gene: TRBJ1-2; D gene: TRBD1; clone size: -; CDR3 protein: CASSFRTGEGYTF; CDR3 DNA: TGTGCCAGCAGTTTTCGGACAGGGGAGGGCTACACCTTC
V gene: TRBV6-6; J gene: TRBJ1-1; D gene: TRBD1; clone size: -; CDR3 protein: CASRAGQGVVNTEAFF; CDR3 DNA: TGTGCCAGCAGAGCTGGACAGGGGGTTGTGAACACTGAAGCTTTCTTT
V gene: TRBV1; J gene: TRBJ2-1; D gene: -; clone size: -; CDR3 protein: CTSSQFLRRGAYYNEQFF; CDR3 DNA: TGCACCAGCAGCCAGTTTTTAAGGCGGGGGGCTTACTACAATGAGCAGTTCTTC
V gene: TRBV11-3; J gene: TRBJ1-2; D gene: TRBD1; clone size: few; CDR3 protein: CASSPGTGASRTF; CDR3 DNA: TGTGCCAGCAGCCCCGGGACAGGGGCGTCTAGGACCTTC
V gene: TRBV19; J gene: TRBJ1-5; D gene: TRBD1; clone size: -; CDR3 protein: CASRTGGKDQPQHF; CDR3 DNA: TGTGCCAGTCGGACAGGGGGAAAAGACCAGCCCCAGCATTTT
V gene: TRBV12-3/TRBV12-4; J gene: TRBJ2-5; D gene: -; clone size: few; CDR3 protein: CASTLNKETQYF; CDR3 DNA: TGTGCCAGCACCTTAAATAAAGAGACCCAGTACTTC
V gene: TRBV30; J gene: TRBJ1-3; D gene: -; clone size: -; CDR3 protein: CAWSVGGPGNTIYF; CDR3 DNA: TGTGCCTGGAGTGTCGGAGGTCCTGGAAACACCATATATTTT
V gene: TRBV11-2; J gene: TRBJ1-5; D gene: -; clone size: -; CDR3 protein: CASSLDVNQPQHF; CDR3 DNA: TGTGCCAGCAGCTTAGACGTCAATCAGCCCCAGCATTTT